Listed below are T cell receptor beta chains from one sample, sequenced in a study of T cell changes during pregnancy in multiple sclerosis. TCRdb's copy holds only in-frame clones and misses some; the assay was immunoSEQ multiplex PCR. The sample comprises 75,000 to 95,000 clones, roughly 90% of which are singletons, and roughly 2% rests with the top ten. This specimen consisted of peripheral blood, obtained in the first trimester of pregnancy. These receptors were taken from a female donor in good health, enrolled as a control in a pregnancy study. CDR3s include the opening cysteine and the closing phenylalanine or tryptophan. D genes are given only for firm matches. Where a row states a size, it is once, few, many or the class of an expanded clone; other rows omit it.

J gene: TRBJ2-5; V gene: TRBV27; D gene: NA; clone size: NA; CDR3 protein: CAAAGGEETQYF; CDR3 DNA: TGTGCCGCGGCCGGCGGAGAAGAGACCCAGTACTTC
J gene: TRBJ1-1; V gene: TRBV19; D gene: TRBD1; clone size: once; CDR3 protein: CASRTGGWTEAFF; CDR3 DNA: TGTGCCAGTAGGACAGGGGGCTGGACTGAAGCTTTCTTT
J gene: TRBJ1-4; V gene: TRBV19; D gene: NA; clone size: once; CDR3 protein: CASSIGGKKLFF; CDR3 DNA: TGTGCCAGTAGTATAGGAGGGAAAAAACTGTTTTTT
J gene: TRBJ2-5; V gene: TRBV4-2; D gene: NA; clone size: NA; CDR3 protein: CASSQDAPRETQYF; CDR3 DNA: TGTGCCAGCAGCCAAGACGCCCCGAGGGAGACCCAGTACTTC
J gene: TRBJ1-6; V gene: TRBV9; D gene: TRBD1; clone size: NA; CDR3 protein: CASSARDRVSPLHF; CDR3 DNA: TGTGCCAGCAGCGCCAGGGACAGGGTTTCACCCCTCCACTTT
J gene: TRBJ1-1; V gene: TRBV15; D gene: NA; clone size: few; CDR3 protein: CATSRGSGTLMNTEAFF; CDR3 DNA: TGTGCCACCAGCAGAGGGTCCGGGACACTCATGAACACTGAAGCTTTCTTT
J gene: TRBJ2-5; V gene: TRBV15; D gene: NA; clone size: once; CDR3 protein: CATSRAPPGRGQETQYF; CDR3 DNA: TGTGCCACCAGCAGAGCTCCTCCCGGGCGGGGCCAAGAGACCCAGTACTTC
J gene: TRBJ1-1; V gene: TRBV6-5; D gene: NA; clone size: NA; CDR3 protein: CASSYSGIMNTEAFF; CDR3 DNA: TGTGCCAGCAGTTACTCCGGTATAATGAACACTGAAGCTTTCTTT
J gene: TRBJ1-1; V gene: TRBV4-2; D gene: TRBD1; clone size: few; CDR3 protein: CASSQTGLGTEAFF; CDR3 DNA: TGTGCCAGCAGCCAGACAGGGTTGGGCACTGAAGCTTTCTTT
J gene: TRBJ2-2; V gene: TRBV5-1; D gene: TRBD1; clone size: NA; CDR3 protein: CASRQGQVGTGELFF; CDR3 DNA: TGCGCCAGCAGACAGGGACAGGTGGGAACCGGGGAGCTGTTTTTT
J gene: TRBJ2-6; V gene: TRBV5-8; D gene: NA; clone size: NA; CDR3 protein: CASSFAVGANVLTF; CDR3 DNA: TGTGCCAGCAGCTTCGCGGTGGGGGCCAACGTCCTGACTTTC
J gene: TRBJ2-5; V gene: TRBV7-9; D gene: NA; clone size: NA; CDR3 protein: CASSLLSTQETQYF; CDR3 DNA: TGTGCCAGCAGCTTATTATCTACCCAAGAGACCCAGTACTTC
J gene: TRBJ2-5; V gene: TRBV12-5; D gene: TRBD2; clone size: NA; CDR3 protein: CAPGGQETQYF; CDR3 DNA: TGTGCCCCGGGGGGGCAAGAGACCCAGTACTTC
J gene: TRBJ2-3; V gene: TRBV6-5; D gene: TRBD2; clone size: NA; CDR3 protein: CASSPAGSVTDTQYF; CDR3 DNA: TGTGCCAGCAGCCCAGCGGGGTCGGTCACAGATACGCAGTATTTT
J gene: TRBJ1-3; V gene: TRBV28; D gene: NA; clone size: NA; CDR3 protein: CASSSNRDSPPGNTIYF; CDR3 DNA: TGTGCCAGCAGTAGCAACCGGGACTCGCCGCCTGGAAACACCATATATTTT
J gene: TRBJ2-3; V gene: TRBV7-3; D gene: TRBD1; clone size: NA; CDR3 protein: CASSLLGQSTDTQYF; CDR3 DNA: TGTGCCAGCAGCCTATTGGGACAGAGCACAGATACGCAGTATTTT
J gene: TRBJ2-1; V gene: TRBV11-2; D gene: NA; clone size: NA; CDR3 protein: CASSLDWGRGVHEQFF; CDR3 DNA: TGTGCCAGCAGCTTAGATTGGGGGAGGGGGGTCCATGAGCAGTTCTTC
J gene: TRBJ1-2; V gene: TRBV6-5; D gene: NA; clone size: NA; CDR3 protein: CASSRTPGYGYTF; CDR3 DNA: TGTGCCAGCTCGCGGACACCCGGGTATGGCTACACCTTC
J gene: TRBJ1-6; V gene: TRBV7-9; D gene: NA; clone size: NA; CDR3 protein: CASSLGASYNSPLHF; CDR3 DNA: TGTGCCAGCAGCTTAGGGGCCTCCTATAATTCACCCCTCCACTTT
J gene: TRBJ1-5; V gene: TRBV28; D gene: NA; clone size: NA; CDR3 protein: CASREGVSNQPQHF; CDR3 DNA: TGTGCCAGCAGAGAAGGGGTTAGCAATCAGCCCCAGCATTTT
J gene: TRBJ2-7; V gene: TRBV6-5; D gene: TRBD1; clone size: NA; CDR3 protein: CASSYADRVDSYEQYF; CDR3 DNA: TGTGCCAGCAGTTACGCCGACAGGGTAGACTCCTACGAGCAGTACTTC
J gene: TRBJ1-2; V gene: TRBV4-2; D gene: NA; clone size: few; CDR3 protein: CASSQDESGGVNYGYTF; CDR3 DNA: TGTGCCAGCAGCCAAGATGAATCGGGAGGGGTAAACTATGGCTACACCTTC
J gene: TRBJ2-7; V gene: TRBV7-6; D gene: TRBD2; clone size: NA; CDR3 protein: CASGRGDYEQYF; CDR3 DNA: TGTGCCAGCGGGCGGGGGGACTACGAGCAGTACTTC
J gene: TRBJ2-3; V gene: TRBV5-1; D gene: TRBD1; clone size: NA; CDR3 protein: CASSSGQGAKWGTDTQYF; CDR3 DNA: TGCGCCAGCAGCTCTGGACAGGGAGCCAAGTGGGGCACAGATACGCAGTATTTT